Below, one T cell receptor beta chain is given with its context. Its specific antigen is unknown. No base quality information exists; no much larger clone differs at one position. The data were taken from a study of CD8 T cells in ankylosing spondylitis (TCRdb year 2017). Regarding the study in general: The study profiled T cell receptor beta repertoires in healthy donors and ankylosing spondylitis patients to find disease-linked TCR variants. The full study cohort comprised approximately 23 ankylosing spondylitis patients and some 100 healthy donors. Peripheral blood was sampled, and synovial fluid was also collected from ankylosing spondylitis patients. What the authors observed across the whole study: Some motif variants were previously reported in synovial fluid and blood of reactive arthritis patients, suggesting common disease-initiation mechanisms. Blood from ankylosing spondylitis patients appeared to be characterized by a TCR beta motif composed of 7 to 9 highly homologous amino acid variants. According to the report, matched synovial fluid samples from ankylosing spondylitis patients were significantly enriched for the disease-linked clones. A CD8+ phenotype was shown by the disease-linked clones, which were found at relatively low frequencies in peripheral blood.

CDR1 and CDR2, looked up from the germline V gene, are LGHNA and YNFKEQ. V loses 4 bases at its end and J loses 1 base; junction bases beyond the gene matches: 8. Spanning cysteine to phenylalanine, the CDR3 consists of 16 amino acids. The CDR3 DNA has 48 bases and is translated from base 1. For sequencing, an Illumina HiSeq 2500 was employed. TCR beta libraries were prepared by quantitative 5'-RACE with molecular barcodes. Concerning the study's data processing: A new computational method based on a probabilistic model of VDJ rearrangement was used to identify disease-linked TCR variants. TCRdb reprocessed the public reads (quality trimming at Q25 with fastp, clone calling with MiXCR) and kept in-frame beta chains. Rows with one shared CDR3 protein collapse into an entry with the most common genes and DNA. TCRdb's processing, not the study's, gives the V and J calls here. This sample has 90,000 to 120,000 distinct CDR3 sequences in its table, and 24% of those were observed once. Of the sample, approximately 13% is held by the ten largest clones.

For each ankylosing spondylitis patient, the synovial fluid sample was matched to a blood sample from that same patient. This sequence uses TRBV4-2 and TRBJ2-3, and 7 junction bases match TRBD2. This sequence was found in a male donor with ankylosing spondylitis. The sequencing sample was made of synovial fluid, either unsorted or a sorted T cell fraction (not recorded which). The CDR3 corresponds to CASSLSGTSGTDTQYF. The nucleotide sequence reads as follows: TGTGCCAGCAGCCTATCGGGCACTAGCGGCACAGATACGCAGTATTTT.